This T cell receptor (beta chain) was captured by sequencing in a study of T cell responses to AZD1222 COVID-19 vaccine. Across the whole study: The study pooled second doses at about 4 or about 12 weeks.

Trimming removed 3 bases at V and 2 bases at J, with 8 bases between. Germline CDR1 is LNHDA and CDR2 is SQIVND (reference sequence). The CDR3 is 14 residues long. Data came from immunoSEQ multiplex PCR; TCRdb stores just in-frame clones and leaves some out. The data show 140,000 to 150,000 clones, around nine tenths seen once. This clone appeared once. The V call is TRBV19, the J call TRBJ1-5; D uncertain. This receptor was obtained from an adult in good health. The sample consisted of peripheral blood, taken on day 0 of AZD1222 vaccination. CDR3: CASSIRLGNQPQHF. In DNA form, the CDR3 reads TGTGCCAGTAGTATTAGATTGGGCAATCAGCCCCAGCATTTT.